This TCR beta chain was retrieved from a study of cytomegalovirus exposure and HLA in healthy donors. Study observations and caveats: Indistinguishability led to the exclusion of some V segments, TRBV6-2 and TRBV6-3 included. Researchers counted around 150 TCR beta chains as cytomegalovirus-associated.

Details on this clone: The antigen is undetermined.

The PCR made use of 60 Vbeta and 13 Jbeta primers. Measured with immunoSEQ multiplex PCR; TCRdb has only the in-frame clones, and not every one. The sample lists 100,000 to 150,000 clones; 75% to 85% were seen once. V was cut by 4 bases and J by 7 bases, with 11 bases left in between. There are 12 residues in the CDR3. CDR1 is SGHRS and CDR2 is YFSETQ in the germline V gene. The source of this sequence is a woman aged 50 to 60 in good health and CMV-seropositive. The sample taken for sequencing was PBMCs. This chain links TRBV5-1 with TRBJ1-1; perhaps TRBD1 as D (6 bases). The DNA for the CDR3 is TGCGCCAGCAGCGTACAGGGAAGTGAAGCTTTCTTT. Its translation: CASSVQGSEAFF.